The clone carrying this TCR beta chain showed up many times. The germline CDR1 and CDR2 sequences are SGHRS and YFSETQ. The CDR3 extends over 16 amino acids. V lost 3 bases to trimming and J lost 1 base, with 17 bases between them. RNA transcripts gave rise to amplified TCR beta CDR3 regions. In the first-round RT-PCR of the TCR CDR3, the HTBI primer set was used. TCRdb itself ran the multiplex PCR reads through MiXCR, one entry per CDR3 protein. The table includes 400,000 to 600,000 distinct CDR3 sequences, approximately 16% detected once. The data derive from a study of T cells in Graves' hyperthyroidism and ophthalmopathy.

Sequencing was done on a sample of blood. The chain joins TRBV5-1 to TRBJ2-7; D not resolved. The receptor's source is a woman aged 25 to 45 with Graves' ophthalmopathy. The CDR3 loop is CASSSNNDFPSYEQYF. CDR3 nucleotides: TGCGCCAGCAGCTCGAATAACGACTTTCCTTCCTACGAGCAGTACTTC.